This passage covers 32 T cell receptor beta chains from one sample sequenced in a study of control samples from healthy donors and cancer patients. Sequencing used immunoSEQ multiplex PCR; TCRdb keeps in-frame clones, though not all of them. The table has over 85,000 clones, around nine tenths seen once. The sequenced sample consisted of PBMCs. These receptors were taken from a woman aged 55 to 70 with lung cancer.

This clone came up a few times. The rearrangement links TRBV6-5 to TRBJ2-7, with 7 bases aligning to TRBD2. The CDR3 covers 14 residues. Germline CDR1 reads MNHEY; CDR2 reads SVGAGI. The J segment lost 5 bases and the V segment lost 8 bases, leaving 12 bases of the junction unmatched. CDR3 bases: TGTGCCAGCCTTCGGGGGGAGGGAGGGAACGAGCAGTACTTC. This encodes CASLRGEGGNEQYF.

This clone turned up a few times. The chain recombines TRBV24-1 with TRBJ1-2; perhaps TRBD1 as D (5 bases). The length of the CDR3 is 14 residues. The V end lost 4 bases, the J end lost 3 bases, and 11 bases lay between the germline ends. Germline V CDR1 and CDR2: KGHDR, SFDVKD. The CDR3 loop is CATSEGEDYYGYTF. In nucleotides, the CDR3 is TGTGCCACCAGTGAAGGGGAGGACTACTATGGCTACACCTTC.

V usage is TRBV2 and J usage is TRBJ2-2; 13 bases are a match to TRBD2. This CDR3 region has 17 residues. The ends lost 6 bases at V and 6 bases at J; junction bases unmatched: 10. In germline, CDR1 is SNHLY, CDR2 FYNNEI. The CDR3 DNA follows: TGTGCCAGCAGCGGACTAGCGGGGGCCGGGGGTTCCGGGGAGCTGTTTTTT. Translation gives CASSGLAGAGGSGELFF.

The V call is TRBV30, the J call TRBJ1-1; TRBD1 might be the D (5 bases). Germline V gene lookup returns CDR1 GTSNPN and CDR2 SVGIG (reference sequence). CDR3 size: 14 residues. V lost 4 bases and J 5 bases, leaving 17 bases between the germline ends. The CDR3 DNA follows: TGTGCCTGGATCGGGGGATGGCCAGGAACTGAAGCTTTCTTT. It encodes CAWIGGWPGTEAFF.

The chain links TRBV3-1 (or the pseudogene TRBV3-2) to TRBJ1-1; a weak D match, TRBD1 (6 bases). The germline CDR1 and CDR2 sequences are LGHDT and YNNKEL (reference sequence). The CDR3 sequence is 14 residues long. V was pared by 6 bases and J by 1 base, with 12 bases between. CDR3 nucleotides: TGTGCCAGCAGTCCGGGGGCAAGGAACACTGAAGCTTTCTTT. Protein product: CASSPGARNTEAFF.

The rearrangement uses TRBV6-2 or TRBV6-3 and TRBJ2-7, with TRBD2 matching 14 bases. In germline, CDR1 is MNHEY, CDR2 SVGEGT. V lost 5 bases and J lost 5; bases outside the gene matches: 8. The CDR3 has 16 residues. Here the CDR3 reads CASSRATSGGANEQYF. The CDR3, as DNA: TGTGCCAGCAGTCGGGCGACTAGCGGGGGGGCAAACGAGCAGTACTTC.

This chain joins TRBV2 and TRBJ2-1, with TRBD1 identical over 7 bases. Germline trimming cut 2 bases from V and 7 bases from J; bases unmatched to any gene: 11. Per the germline V gene, CDR1 is SNHLY and CDR2 is FYNNEI. The length of the CDR3 is 16 residues. The chain's CDR3 is CASSERAGGLGNEQFF. The CDR3 nucleotides read TGTGCCAGCAGTGAAAGAGCAGGGGGTTTGGGGAATGAGCAGTTCTTC.

The gene calls are TRBV5-6 and TRBJ1-1, with TRBD1 as a possible D gene (6 bases). V was cut by 4 bases and J by 3 bases, with 16 bases left in between. Germline V gene data show CDR1 as SGHDT and CDR2 as YYEEEE. The CDR3 is 15 amino acids. The CDR3 DNA reads TGTGCCAGCAGCGACGCGGGGTCAGGGGACACTGAAGCTTTCTTT. As protein: CASSDAGSGDTEAFF.

The J gene is TRBJ2-7, the V gene TRBV29-1, with 13 positions matching TRBD2. CDR3 size: 15 residues. The germline V gene has CDR1 SQVTM and CDR2 ANQGSEA. J lost 7 bases, V lost 1 base, and 7 bases had no gene match. As DNA, the CDR3 is TGCAGCGTTGAAGGCGGACTAGCGGGAGTTGGGGAGCAGTACTTC. Translated: CSVEGGLAGVGEQYF.

The chain joins TRBV3-1 (or the pseudogene TRBV3-2) to TRBJ2-2; TRBD2 matches at 7 bases. The CDR3 has 15 amino acids. Trimming took 5 bases from V and 2 from J; bases not matched to a gene: 5. Germline V gene sequence: CDR1 LGHDT, CDR2 YNNKEL (reference sequence). The CDR3: CASSFGLVNTGELFF. The CDR3, as DNA: TGTGCCAGCAGCTTCGGACTAGTAAACACCGGGGAGCTGTTTTTT.

The chain employs TRBV6-2 or TRBV6-3 and TRBJ1-1; D not certain. CDR3 length: 15 amino acids. V gave up 0 bases and J gave up 6 bases, with 14 bases separating them. Germline lookup yields CDR1 MNHEY and CDR2 SVGEGT. Written as DNA, the CDR3 is TGTGCCAGCAGTTACTCGGCCATTCTAGCCGCTGAAGCTTTCTTT. Translated: CASSYSAILAAEAFF.

J is TRBJ2-7 and V is TRBV30, with D perhaps matching TRBD2 (5 bases). CDR3 length: 12 residues. V was shortened by 7 bases and J by 1 base, with 11 bases between the two germline ends. The germline CDR1 and CDR2 sequences are GTSNPN and SVGIG (reference sequence). The DNA of the CDR3 is TGTGCCTTCGGAGGAATTTCCTACGAGCAGTACTTC. It codes for CAFGGISYEQYF.

This sequence joins TRBV15 and TRBJ2-3, with 7 bases aligning to TRBD1. V lost 0 bases to trimming and J lost 0 bases; unmatched junction nucleotides: 15. The V gene's germline CDR1 is LNHNV and CDR2 YYDKDF (reference sequence). The CDR3 extends over 20 amino acids. The CDR3 spells CATSRDVLSVTGDSTDTQYF. The CDR3 DNA sequence: TGTGCCACCAGCAGAGACGTCTTGTCGGTTACAGGGGATAGCACAGATACGCAGTATTTT.

J is TRBJ2-5 and V is TRBV24-1, with TRBD1 matching 7 bases. The CDR3 has 15 amino acids. V gave up 3 bases and J gave up 5 bases; unmatched junction bases: 8. Germline-derived CDR1 and CDR2 are KGHDR and SFDVKD. As DNA, the CDR3 is TGTGCCACCAGTGATGTGGCAGGGGGAGAGGAGACCCAGTACTTC. This codes for CATSDVAGGEETQYF.

The chain joins TRBV5-6 to TRBJ1-4; 8 nucleotides align to TRBD1. V lost 2 bases and J lost 7; bases outside the gene matches: 7. There are 15 residues in the CDR3. From germline, CDR1 is SGHDT and CDR2 YYEEEE. CDR3 sequence reads: CASSFRTGQSEKLFF. CDR3 DNA: TGTGCCAGCAGCTTCAGGACAGGGCAAAGTGAAAAACTGTTTTTT.

V and J are TRBV10-3 and TRBJ1-5; perhaps TRBD1 as D (5 bases). Germline lookup yields CDR1 ENHRY and CDR2 SYGVKD. The V end lost 6 bases, the J end lost 3 bases, and 9 bases lay between the germline ends. This CDR3 has 13 residues. Here the CDR3 DNA reads TGTGCCATCAGGTCAGGGAACAATCAGCCCCAGCATTTT. The encoded protein is CAIRSGNNQPQHF.

V gene TRBV18 combines with J gene TRBJ1-1; a possible D gene is TRBD1 (5 bases). The germline V and J ends were trimmed by 3 bases and 3 bases, with 14 bases remaining between them. The CDR3 contains 15 residues. In germline, CDR1 is KGHSH, CDR2 LQKENI. CDR3 DNA sequence: TGTGCCAGCTCACCCCTACAGGACGCGGACACTGAAGCTTTCTTT. It translates to CASSPLQDADTEAFF.

V usage is TRBV13 and J usage is TRBJ1-2, with 7 bases aligning to TRBD1. V dropped 5 bases and J dropped 5; count of bases not matched to a gene: 5. CDR3 length: 13 amino acids. Germline CDR1 reads PRHDT; CDR2 reads FYEKMQ (reference sequence). Here the CDR3 DNA reads TGTGCCAGCAGCACCGGGACAGATTATGGCTACACCTTC. It codes for CASSTGTDYGYTF.

This chain joins TRBV4-2 and TRBJ2-2, with 10 bases identical to TRBD2. V gave up 0 bases and J gave up 5 bases; unmatched junction bases: 9. CDR3 length: 18 amino acids. Germline V gene data show CDR1 as LGHNA and CDR2 as YNFKEQ. CDR3 nucleotides: TGTGCCAGCAGCCAAGATAAGGCTAGCGGGAGTGGAACCGGGGAGCTGTTTTTT. Its translation: CASSQDKASGSGTGELFF.

The V gene is TRBV6-2 or TRBV6-3, the J gene TRBJ2-7, with TRBD1 identical over 8 bases. The ends lost 0 bases at V and 3 bases at J; junction bases unmatched: 16. The CDR3 is made up of 19 amino acids. Germline lookup yields CDR1 MNHEY and CDR2 SVGEGT. The CDR3 DNA follows: TGTGCCAGCAGTTACTCGATCGACAGGGGAGTCACTATCCTCTACGAGCAGTACTTC. Residues: CASSYSIDRGVTILYEQYF.

The J gene is TRBJ2-3, the V gene TRBV19; the D gene could be TRBD1 or TRBD2 (5 bases each). With 7 bases removed from V and 8 bases from J, the gap between germline ends came to 19 bases. The CDR3 has 14 residues. Germline-derived CDR1 and CDR2 are LNHDA and SQIVND (reference sequence). CDR3 sequence (DNA): TGTGCCAGTATTGACCGGGACCTCCTCGGTACGCAGTATTTT. Amino acid sequence: CASIDRDLLGTQYF.

Remarks on this clone: This same CDR3 is encoded by further DNA sequences in the sample. The chain joins TRBV28 to TRBJ1-2; a weak D match, TRBD1 (6 bases). Germline V gene sequence: CDR1 MDHEN, CDR2 SYDVKM. CDR3 length: 13 residues. V was cut by 2 bases and J by 2 bases, with 6 bases left in between. The CDR3 region is CASSLTGNYGYTF. The CDR3 DNA reads TGTGCCAGCAGTTTAACAGGGAACTATGGCTACACCTTC.

This clone showed up just once. The rearrangement uses TRBV5-1 and TRBJ2-1, with D perhaps TRBD1 or TRBD2 (5 bases each). The CDR3 is 14 residues long. V was shortened by 7 bases and J by 2 bases, with 13 bases between the two germline ends. The V gene's germline CDR1 is SGHRS and CDR2 YFSETQ. CDR3: CASRGARAYNEQFF. The CDR3 region has the DNA TGCGCCAGCCGTGGGGCGCGGGCCTACAATGAGCAGTTCTTC. Together with reference TRBV5-1 and TRBJ2-1, the CDR3 gives the full variable domain: KAGVTQTPRYLIKTRGQQVTLSCSPISGHRSVSWYQQTPGQGLQFLFEYFSETQRNKGNFPGRFSGRQFSNSRSEMNVSTLELGDSALYLCASRGARAYNEQFFGPGTRLTVL.

This chain links TRBV16 with TRBJ1-1, with 8 bases identical to TRBD1. The CDR3 has 14 amino acids. The germline V gene encodes CDR1 KGHSY and CDR2 FQNENV. V gave up 3 bases and J gave up 3 bases; unmatched junction bases: 3. The CDR3 DNA follows: TGTGCCAGCAGCCAGTTGGACAGGGACACTGAAGCTTTCTTT. Amino acids: CASSQLDRDTEAFF.

The rearrangement joins TRBV5-1 to TRBJ2-7; tentatively, D is TRBD1 (6 bases). Looked up from germline, CDR1 is SGHRS and CDR2 is YFSETQ. V shed 0 bases and J shed 3 bases, with 10 bases lying between them. This CDR3 has 14 amino acids. The CDR3 reads CASSLGTAYYEQYF. The DNA for the CDR3 is TGCGCCAGCAGCTTGGGGACAGCCTACTACGAGCAGTACTTC.

This chain links TRBV3-1 (or the pseudogene TRBV3-2) with TRBJ2-3; 13 nucleotides match TRBD2. The CDR3 is made up of 17 amino acids. Germline-derived CDR1 and CDR2 are LGHDT and YNNKEL (reference sequence). J was trimmed by 5 bases and V by 4 bases; bases with no gene match: 9. The CDR3 DNA reads TGTGCCAGCAGCCCGTTAGGACTAGCGGGAGACGTAGATACGCAGTATTTT. This encodes CASSPLGLAGDVDTQYF.

DNA of the CDR3: TGTGCCAGCAGCTTATTGAACAGGAAGAGCTCCTACGAGCAGTACTTC. Translated: CASSLLNRKSSYEQYF. The chain is built from TRBV11-2 and TRBJ2-7; a weak D match, TRBD1 (5 bases). CDR1 SGHAT and CDR2 FQNNGV come from the germline V gene. The CDR3 length is 16 residues. V lost 2 bases and J lost 0, with 14 bases in between.

The chain carries TRBV6-5 and TRBJ1-1; D perhaps matches TRBD1 (6 bases). From germline, CDR1 is MNHEY and CDR2 SVGAGI. This CDR3 has 13 residues. Trimming took off 5 bases at V and 4 bases at J, with 11 bases between the two ends. CDR3 nucleotides: TGTGCCAGCAGTCGGGGCAGGGGCACTGAAGCTTTCTTT. It specifies CASSRGRGTEAFF.

CDR3 in amino acids: CASSLGISSYNEQFF. CDR3 nucleotides: TGCGCCAGCAGCTTGGGGATTAGCTCCTACAATGAGCAGTTCTTC. The V and J genes are TRBV5-1 and TRBJ2-1; no clear D. The CDR3 is made up of 15 amino acids. Trimming stripped 0 bases from V and 0 bases from J, with 7 bases between. The germline gives CDR1 SGHRS, CDR2 YFSETQ.

On this clone: The sample holds other DNA sequences that translate to the same CDR3. J is TRBJ2-1 and V is TRBV11-2; D is unresolved. Between the trimmed V and J ends, which lost 1 base and 10 bases, there was a span of 5 bases. Germline V gives CDR1 SGHAT, CDR2 FQNNGV. The CDR3 totals 11 residues. CDR3 DNA sequence: TGTGCCAGCAGCTTAGCCCGGGAGCAGTTCTTC. Translating gives CASSLAREQFF. Based on the CDR3 plus reference TRBV11-2 and TRBJ2-1, the full variable domain is EAGVAQSPRYKIIEKRQSVAFWCNPISGHATLYWYQQILGQGPKLLIQFQNNGVVDDSQLPKDRFSAERLKGVDSTLKIQPAKLEDSAVYLCASSLAREQFFGPGTRLTVL.

The rearrangement uses TRBV5-4 and TRBJ2-5, with 9 bases lining up with TRBD2. CDR1 is SGHNT, CDR2 YYREEE, per germline (reference sequence). This CDR3 is built from 16 residues. V trimming: 3 bases; J trimming: 1 base; junction bases outside the gene matches: 7. CDR3: CASSSSLTSGQETQYF. DNA of the CDR3: TGTGCCAGCAGCTCGTCCCTGACTAGCGGCCAAGAGACCCAGTACTTC.

This clone was found once. This rearrangement joins TRBV6-6 to TRBJ1-1; D perhaps matches TRBD1 (6 bases). CDR3 size: 14 residues. CDR1 is MNHNY, CDR2 SVGAGI, per germline (reference sequence). V was cut by 2 bases and J by 1 base, with 8 bases left in between. CDR3 protein: CASSYGTPNTEAFF. CDR3 coding DNA: TGTGCCAGCAGTTACGGGACACCGAACACTGAAGCTTTCTTT.